The 18 T cell receptor beta chains listed next were all sequenced from one sample in a study of blood T cell repertoires in COVID-19. Sequenced by immunoSEQ multiplex PCR; TCRdb stores in-frame clones only, minus some. The sample consists of a few hundred thousand clones, roughly 90% of them appearing once. Source material: PBMCs or T cells enriched from blood (not recorded which). The origin of the receptors is a woman aged 25 to 39 who had recovered from COVID-19.

Here the CDR3 DNA reads TGTGCCTGGAGTGTACGGGGGGGGCCTAGGGGTGAGCAGTTCTTC. As protein: CAWSVRGGPRGEQFF. V is TRBV30 and J is TRBJ2-1, with 8 bases that match TRBD2. In germline, CDR1 is GTSNPN, CDR2 SVGIG (reference sequence). Germline trimming cut 0 bases from V and 9 bases from J; bases unmatched to any gene: 10. The CDR3 spans 15 residues.

The chain is built from TRBV28 and TRBJ1-2, with 8 bases matching TRBD1. There are 15 residues in the CDR3. V lost 6 bases to trimming and J lost 9 bases; unmatched junction nucleotides: 15. The germline V gene encodes CDR1 MDHEN and CDR2 SYDVKM. CDR3 in amino acids: CASSPDGQGTRSYTF. In DNA form, the CDR3 reads TGTGCCAGCAGCCCAGATGGACAGGGAACGCGTAGCTACACCTTC.

The CDR3 DNA is TGTGCCAGCAGTTTGGGGGCCTCGGGGTGGAATACGCAGTATTTT. This translates into CASSLGASGWNTQYF. This chain uses TRBV27 with TRBJ2-3; a weak D match, TRBD1 (6 bases). Germline V lookup: CDR1 MNHEY, CDR2 SMNVEV (reference sequence). The CDR3 is made up of 15 amino acids. V was pared by 3 bases and J by 7 bases, with 17 bases between.

The chain joins TRBV28 to TRBJ2-7, with unresolved D. The CDR3 is made up of 10 amino acids. CDR1 and CDR2 from the germline V gene are MDHEN and SYDVKM. Trimming took off 5 bases at V and 6 bases at J, with 5 bases between the two ends. CDR3 DNA: TGTGCCAGCAGTAACTTCGAGCAGTACTTC. This encodes CASSNFEQYF.

J is TRBJ2-1 and V is TRBV30; 8 positions agree with TRBD1. Germline CDR1 reads GTSNPN; CDR2 reads SVGIG (reference sequence). The length of the CDR3 is 15 residues. J was trimmed by 4 bases and V by 2 bases; bases with no gene match: 7. Written as DNA, the CDR3 is TGTGCCTGGAGTCCGAGACAGGGGATTTACAATGAGCAGTTCTTC. Its translation is CAWSPRQGIYNEQFF.

The chain links TRBV12-3 or TRBV12-4 to TRBJ2-7; a possible D gene is TRBD2 (6 bases). The CDR3 is 12 residues long. V was pared by 6 bases and J by 5 bases, with 11 bases between. CDR3 residues: CASRSGEDEQYF. In DNA, the CDR3 is TGTGCCAGCAGGTCGGGGGAGGACGAGCAGTACTTC.

This clone was counted a single time. The CDR3 protein is CASSRSDSQGSTPLHF. For the CDR3, the DNA is TGTGCCAGCAGCCGCTCCGATTCCCAGGGATCCACACCCCTCCACTTT. V gene TRBV7-8 combines with J gene TRBJ1-6; a weak D match, TRBD1 (5 bases). Germline V gene lookup returns CDR1 SGHVS and CDR2 FQNEAQ. The CDR3 length is 16 residues. V lost 5 bases and J 11 bases, leaving 22 bases between the germline ends.

The V gene is TRBV11-2, the J gene TRBJ2-3, with D possibly matching TRBD2 (6 bases). The CDR3 is 16 residues long. Germline CDR1 and CDR2: SGHAT and FQNNGV. The V and J ends lost 5 bases and 0 bases respectively, with 15 bases between them. The CDR3 sequence: CASSPLSGASTDTQYF. Written as DNA, the CDR3 is TGTGCCAGCAGCCCCCTGTCGGGAGCTAGCACAGATACGCAGTATTTT.

The rearrangement links TRBV7-9 to TRBJ2-6, with D unresolved. The V end lost 6 bases, the J end lost 2 bases, and 11 bases lay between the germline ends. CDR3 size: 15 residues. CDR1 and CDR2 from the germline V gene are SEHNR and FQNEAQ (reference sequence). CDR3: CASSHTEAGANVLTF. CDR3 sequence (DNA): TGTGCCAGCAGTCATACAGAAGCTGGGGCCAACGTCCTGACTTTC.

This chain links TRBV6-5 with TRBJ1-1; perhaps TRBD1 as D (5 bases). Germline CDR1 is MNHEY and CDR2 is SVGAGI. The CDR3 sequence is 13 residues long. Trimming shortened V by 9 bases and J by 1 base, and 12 bases separated the two germline ends. CDR3 in DNA: TGTGCCAGTGAAGGGGCGCCGAACACTGAAGCTTTCTTT. The encoded protein is CASEGAPNTEAFF.

This clone was found once. The V gene is TRBV7-3, the J gene TRBJ1-1; 10 bases match TRBD1. Trimming cost V 5 bases and J 4 bases; bases outside gene matches: 7. Germline assignment: CDR1 SGHTA and CDR2 FQGTGA. The length of the CDR3 is 15 residues. The CDR3 nucleotides read TGTGCCAGCAGCCGATCGACAGGGGGCCCCACTGAAGCTTTCTTT. Amino acid sequence: CASSRSTGGPTEAFF.

The gene calls are TRBV30 and TRBJ2-7; 9 nucleotides align to TRBD2. Germline V gives CDR1 GTSNPN, CDR2 SVGIG (reference sequence). The CDR3 sequence is 13 residues long. Germline trimming cut 4 bases from V and 13 bases from J; bases unmatched to any gene: 14. The DNA of the CDR3 is TGTGCCTGGATTGAGAGCGGGAGGTTGGAATATTACTTC. Translating it yields CAWIESGRLEYYF.

The V call is TRBV28, the J call TRBJ1-5; D gene unclear. In germline, CDR1 is MDHEN, CDR2 SYDVKM. The CDR3 extends over 15 amino acids. V lost 2 bases, J lost 4 bases, and 12 bases lay in between. The chain's CDR3 is CASSLNGQLNQPQHF. The DNA for the CDR3 is TGTGCCAGCAGTTTAAATGGGCAGCTGAATCAGCCCCAGCATTTT.

The chain carries TRBV13 and TRBJ2-3; maybe TRBD2 (5 bases). The germline CDR1 and CDR2 sequences are PRHDT and FYEKMQ (reference sequence). The CDR3 has 13 amino acids. The V end lost 5 bases, the J end lost 5 bases, and 11 bases lay between the germline ends. Here the CDR3 DNA reads TGTGCCAGCAGCCTGGAGGTTCAAGATACGCAGTATTTT. It is translated as CASSLEVQDTQYF.

The V and J genes are TRBV27 and TRBJ2-7; TRBD1 might be the D (6 bases). The V gene's germline CDR1 is MNHEY and CDR2 SMNVEV (reference sequence). The CDR3 covers 15 residues. Trimming left V 3 bases short and J 0 bases short, with 12 bases between. This CDR3 reads CASSLGHSLSYEQYF. The CDR3 DNA sequence: TGTGCCAGCAGTTTGGGACATTCCCTCTCCTACGAGCAGTACTTC.

This chain joins TRBV19 and TRBJ1-1, with D perhaps matching TRBD1 (5 bases). Germline CDR1 is LNHDA and CDR2 is SQIVND (reference sequence). V lost 1 base and J 10 bases, leaving 7 bases between the germline ends. The CDR3 has 11 residues. In DNA, the CDR3 is TGTGCCAGTAGTATAGTGGGGGGAGCTTTCTTT. It yields the protein CASSIVGGAFF.

The chain links TRBV10-3 to TRBJ1-5, with 7 nucleotides matching TRBD1. Germline CDR1 reads ENHRY; CDR2 reads SYGVKD. With 6 bases clipped from V and 0 bases from J, the junction kept 5 bases outside the gene matches. This CDR3 has 15 amino acids. The CDR3 DNA reads as TGTGCCATCAGAGGGGACAGAAGTAGCAATCAGCCCCAGCATTTT. Amino acid sequence: CAIRGDRSSNQPQHF.

This clone was recorded only once. The chain couples TRBV9 to TRBJ2-3; 8 bases line up with TRBD2. Unmatched junction bases numbered 3, after V lost 3 bases and J lost 0 bases. This CDR3 region has 15 residues. Germline CDR1 and CDR2: SGDLS and YYNGEE. The CDR3 DNA reads as TGTGCCAGCAGCGGTGCGGGGGGAAGCACAGATACGCAGTATTTT. This codes for CASSGAGGSTDTQYF.